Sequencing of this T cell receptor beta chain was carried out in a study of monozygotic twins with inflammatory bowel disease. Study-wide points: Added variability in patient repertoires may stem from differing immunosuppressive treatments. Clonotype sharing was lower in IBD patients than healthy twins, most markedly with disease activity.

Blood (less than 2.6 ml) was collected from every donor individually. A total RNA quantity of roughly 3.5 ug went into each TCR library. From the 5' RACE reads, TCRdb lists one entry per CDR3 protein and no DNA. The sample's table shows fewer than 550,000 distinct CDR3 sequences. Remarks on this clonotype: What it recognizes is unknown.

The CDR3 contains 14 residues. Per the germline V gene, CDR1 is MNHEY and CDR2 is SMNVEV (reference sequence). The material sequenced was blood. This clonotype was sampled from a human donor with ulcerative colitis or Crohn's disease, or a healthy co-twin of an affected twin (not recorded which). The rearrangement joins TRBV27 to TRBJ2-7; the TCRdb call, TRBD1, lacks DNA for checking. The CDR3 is CASSLSAPSYEQYF.